This T cell receptor beta chain emerged from a study of cytomegalovirus exposure and HLA in healthy donors. Turning to this clone: A read error may account for a junction end that differs from germline. Other nucleotide sequences from this sample produce the same CDR3.

Germline CDR1 and CDR2: MDHEN and SYDVKM. The CDR3 is 15 residues long. In the PCR, 60 Vbeta and 13 Jbeta primers were used. Sequenced by immunoSEQ multiplex PCR; TCRdb stores in-frame clones only, minus some. The sample lists tens of thousands of clones, 60% to 85% seen once, with roughly 1.5% in the top ten. The sequencing input was PBMCs. The rearrangement links TRBV28 to TRBJ1-4; D gene unclear. The sequence was collected from a man aged 35 to 55 in good health and CMV-seronegative. CDR3 in DNA: TGCGCCAGCAGTTTAGATACAGCGCGAGGGGAAAAACTGTTTTTT. Encoded protein: CASSLDTARGEKLFF.